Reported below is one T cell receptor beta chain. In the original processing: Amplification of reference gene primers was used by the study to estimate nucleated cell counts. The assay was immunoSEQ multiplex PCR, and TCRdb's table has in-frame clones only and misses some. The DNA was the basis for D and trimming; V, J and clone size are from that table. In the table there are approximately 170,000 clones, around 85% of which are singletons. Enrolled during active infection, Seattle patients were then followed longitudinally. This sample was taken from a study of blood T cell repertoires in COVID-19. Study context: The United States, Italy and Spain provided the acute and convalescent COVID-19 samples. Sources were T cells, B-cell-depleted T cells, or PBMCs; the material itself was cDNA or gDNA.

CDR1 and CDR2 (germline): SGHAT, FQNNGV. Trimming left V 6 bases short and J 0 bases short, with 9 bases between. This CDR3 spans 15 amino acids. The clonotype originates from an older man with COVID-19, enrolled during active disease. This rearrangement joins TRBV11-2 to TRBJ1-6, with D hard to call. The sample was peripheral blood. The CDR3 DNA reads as TGTGCCAGCAGTCAATTCAGCTCCTATAATTCACCCCTCCACTTT. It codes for CASSQFSSYNSPLHF.